This TCR beta chain was profiled in a study of T-cell reconstitution after alpha-beta-depleted transplantation in children. This clonotype was seen repeatedly, ten times or more. The CDR3 runs to 17 residues. With 4 bases removed from V and 0 bases from J, the gap between germline ends came to 20 bases. In germline, CDR1 is SGHKS, CDR2 YYEKEE (reference sequence). It was with unique molecular identifiers that the TCRbeta library was prepared. TCRdb itself ran the PCR reads through MiXCR, one entry per CDR3 protein. Of 81,000 or so distinct CDR3 sequences listed, about a sixth are singletons. V gene TRBV5-5 combines with J gene TRBJ2-7, with a possible D match to TRBD1 (6 bases). This receptor was identified in a male patient between 2 and 10 years old who had a stem cell transplant for acute lymphoblastic leukemia, so the T cells may come from the graft donor. Sequencing used PBMCs, mostly from graft donor cells, obtained 180 days after TCRalphabeta/CD19-depleted stem cell transplant. In DNA form, the CDR3 reads TGTGCCAGCAGCACCTCAGCTTGGCAAGGGGGCTCCTACGAGCAGTACTTC. This encodes CASSTSAWQGGSYEQYF.